Included here is one TCR beta chain sequence, with context. The target of this receptor is not known. With a much larger clone just one base away, this may be a read error. Including the terminal cysteine and phenylalanine, the CDR3 comprises 13 residues. The retained sequence is limited to the CDR3, 39 bases, with the frame set at the first base. As encoded in the germline V gene (reference sequence), CDR1 is MNHNY while CDR2 is SVGAGI. This sample was included in a study of T-cell reconstitution after alpha-beta-depleted transplantation in children (dated by TCRdb to the mid-2010s). With regard to the full study: Using TCR repertoire profiling, the study quantitatively followed how T-cell immune reconstitution unfolded in children after TCRalphabeta/CD19-depleted allogeneic hematopoietic cell transplantation.

Overall study results and their limits: In some patients, the high TCRbeta diversity seen at day 60 was put down to recipient T cells and intrathymic progenitors that had survived conditioning. Over subsequent months, a decline in hyperexpanded clone frequencies was noted, and after one year, T-cell counts and TCRbeta diversity were mostly ascribed to newly produced T cells. The apparently early alphabetaT-cell count recovery about two months after transplant was reportedly dependent on only several hundred rapidly expanded clones derived from non-depleted graft cells.

Library method: PCR. TCRdb names Illumina HiSeq 2500 as the instrument used. Molecular barcoding was employed in the preparation of TCR libraries, with unique molecular identifiers being used to normalize TCRbeta repertoire quantification. TCRdb took the public reads, trimmed them with fastp at Q25, ran MiXCR for clone calling and kept in-frame beta chains. Rows merge per CDR3 protein into single entries with the most common DNA and genes. The sample table records hundreds of thousands of distinct CDR3 sequences; just under 8.5% of these occur just once. Nearly 6.5% of the sample is in the top ten clones. This specimen's treatment or condition label, per the study, means: allogeneic hematopoietic cell transplantation with graft depleted of TCRalphabeta T cells and CD19 B cells. The transplant recipients were children given TCRalphabeta/CD19-depleted allogeneic hematopoietic cell grafts.

Sequences were derived from PBMCs, mostly from graft donor cells, sampled 180 days after TCRalphabeta/CD19-depleted stem cell transplant. The chain couples TRBV6-6 to TRBJ1-1; matching of 5 bases hints at TRBD1 as the D gene. The source of this sequence is a male patient under 18 who had a stem cell transplant for acute lymphoblastic leukemia, so the T cells may come from the graft donor. This receptor carries the CDR3 CASSTEGNAEAFF. In nucleotide form, the sequence is TGTGCCAGCAGCACCGAGGGGAACGCTGAAGCTTTCTTT.